These 8 T cell receptor beta chains were all obtained from the same sample, sequenced in a study of identical twins. TCRdb analysed the 5' RACE reads with MiXCR anew, one entry per CDR3 protein. This table holds around 1.7 million distinct CDR3 sequences, 25% to 35% found once. The material sequenced was cord blood. All receptors derive from a newborn girl in good health.

This clonotype was counted a few times. V usage is TRBV20-1 and J usage is TRBJ2-1; no clear D gene. CDR3 length: 13 amino acids. Looked up from germline, CDR1 is DFQATT and CDR2 is SNEGSKA (reference sequence). The V end lost 2 bases, the J end lost 6 bases, and 11 bases lay between the germline ends. CDR3 loop: CSARLVSGNEQFF. CDR3 sequence (DNA): TGCAGTGCTAGACTAGTTTCAGGCAATGAGCAGTTCTTC.

This clonotype was counted a few times. The chain employs TRBV14 and TRBJ1-6; TRBD1 matches at 7 bases. Germline assignment: CDR1 SGHDN and CDR2 FVKESK. This CDR3 spans 13 amino acids. V dropped 4 bases and J dropped 8; count of bases not matched to a gene: 2. Written as DNA, the CDR3 is TGTGCCAGCAGCCGACAGGGACATTCACCCCTCCACTTT. Its protein product is CASSRQGHSPLHF.

The chain joins TRBV7-2 to TRBJ2-5, with D uncertain. Germline-derived CDR1 and CDR2 are SGHTA and FQGNSA. The germline V and J ends were trimmed by 4 bases and 11 bases, with 26 bases remaining between them. The CDR3 is 16 residues long. DNA of the CDR3: TGTGCCAGCAGCTCCTACAGCTTTGTCCCCTACAATGAGCAGTACTTC. It is translated as CASSSYSFVPYNEQYF.

This chain joins TRBV27 and TRBJ1-2; D gene ambiguous. The length of the CDR3 is 15 residues. With 7 bases removed from V and 2 bases from J, the gap between germline ends came to 17 bases. The germline V gene encodes CDR1 MNHEY and CDR2 SMNVEV (reference sequence). The CDR3 DNA reads TGTGCCAGCACCTCTGTATTCCAAGGCAACTATGGCTACACCTTC. This translates into CASTSVFQGNYGYTF.

The sample holds a few counts of this clonotype. Here the CDR3 reads CSARDFGPEQFF. The DNA of the CDR3 is TGCAGTGCTAGGGACTTTGGACCTGAGCAGTTCTTC. The J gene is TRBJ2-1, the V gene TRBV20-1, with D possibly TRBD2 on 5 matching bases. The CDR3 covers 12 residues. Per the germline V gene, CDR1 is DFQATT and CDR2 is SNEGSKA (reference sequence). Trimming cost V 3 bases and J 9 bases, with 12 bases left between them.

The chain is built from TRBV19 and TRBJ2-7; TRBD2 agrees at 14 bases. CDR1 and CDR2 from the germline V gene are LNHDA and SQIVND (reference sequence). V trimming: 5 bases; J trimming: 0 bases; junction bases outside the gene matches: 9. The CDR3 contains 18 residues. CDR3 DNA: TGTGCCAGTAGTTACGCCGGGACTAGCGGGGGAGACTCCTACGAGCAGTACTTC. Amino acid sequence: CASSYAGTSGGDSYEQYF.

The chain links TRBV27 to TRBJ2-5; 7 bases are shared with TRBD1. The CDR3 is 15 amino acids. The junction had 8 bases not matched to a gene; V was cut back by 3 bases and J by 4 bases. The germline gives CDR1 MNHEY, CDR2 SMNVEV (reference sequence). The CDR3 is CASSFRQGSGETQYF. The CDR3 DNA is TGTGCCAGCAGTTTTCGACAGGGTTCGGGAGAGACCCAGTACTTC.

A remark on this clonotype: An end of the junction differs from the germline gene, which may be a read error. V and J are TRBV4-1 and TRBJ1-5; unclear D gene. CDR3 length: 16 residues. The germline V gene encodes CDR1 MGHRA and CDR2 YSYEKL. The CDR3 is CTSSQDLGYSNQPQHF. In DNA form, the CDR3 reads TGCACCAGCAGCCAAGATCTGGGATATAGCAATCAGCCCCAGCATTTT.